The 20 T cell receptor beta chains below come from one sample, sequenced in a study of blood T cell repertoires in COVID-19. TCRdb's copy holds only in-frame clones and misses some; the assay was immunoSEQ multiplex PCR. The sample lists around 65,000 clones, 75% to 80% occurring once. Input material: peripheral blood. The receptors come from a human donor in a cohort sampled during active COVID-19.

The chain recombines TRBV5-1 with TRBJ2-7, with 7 positions matching TRBD1. Per the germline V gene, CDR1 is SGHRS and CDR2 is YFSETQ. The CDR3 extends over 15 amino acids. The V and J ends lost 0 bases and 0 bases, in that order; junction bases with no gene match: 3. The CDR3 is CASSLGWDSSYEQYF. The DNA of the CDR3 is TGCGCCAGCAGCTTGGGATGGGACAGCTCCTACGAGCAGTACTTC.

The chain joins TRBV5-4 to TRBJ2-5; TRBD2 matches at 8 bases. This CDR3 is 15 amino acids long. V gave up 1 base and J gave up 0 bases; unmatched junction bases: 2. CDR1 is SGHNT, CDR2 YYREEE, per germline (reference sequence). CDR3 sequence reads: CASSLQLADQETQYF. DNA for the CDR3: TGTGCCAGCAGCTTGCAACTAGCGGACCAAGAGACCCAGTACTTC.

V gene TRBV27 combines with J gene TRBJ2-2; 8 bases are shared with TRBD2. The J segment lost 2 bases and the V segment lost 6 bases, leaving 5 bases of the junction unmatched. The CDR3 runs to 15 residues. Germline CDR1 MNHEY, CDR2 SMNVEV (reference sequence). Here the CDR3 reads CASRLAGPNTGELFF. CDR3 nucleotide sequence: TGTGCCAGCAGGTTAGCGGGGCCCAACACCGGGGAGCTGTTTTTT.

This chain joins TRBV2 and TRBJ1-1, with no clear D. This CDR3 region has 13 residues. Trimming shortened V by 0 bases and J by 8 bases, and 10 bases separated the two germline ends. Germline lookup yields CDR1 SNHLY and CDR2 FYNNEI. The CDR3 is CASSEAEAREAFF. The CDR3, as DNA: TGTGCCAGCAGTGAAGCAGAGGCACGCGAAGCTTTCTTT.

CDR3 nucleotide sequence: TGTGCCAGCAGTTTGGGGGGGCCGCGCGAGCAGTACTTC. Translating gives CASSLGGPREQYF. J is TRBJ2-7 and V is TRBV27, with a possible D match to TRBD2 (7 bases). In germline, CDR1 is MNHEY, CDR2 SMNVEV (reference sequence). V lost 3 bases and J 6 bases, leaving 12 bases between the germline ends. The CDR3 is 13 residues long.

The count of this clone is one. The rearrangement links TRBV11-2 to TRBJ2-1; possibly TRBD1 for D (5 bases). This CDR3 comprises 13 residues. The V gene's germline CDR1 is SGHAT and CDR2 FQNNGV. V shed 3 bases and J shed 4 bases, with 7 bases lying between them. CDR3 DNA: TGTGCCAGCAGCTTTGGGGCATACAATGAGCAGTTCTTC. Amino acid sequence: CASSFGAYNEQFF.

CDR3 amino acids: CAWSVQGAGEAFF. The CDR3 region has the DNA TGTGCCTGGAGTGTACAGGGGGCGGGTGAAGCTTTCTTT. The chain combines TRBV30 with TRBJ1-1, with 9 bases matching TRBD1. The V and J ends lost 0 bases and 7 bases, in that order; junction bases with no gene match: 3. CDR3 length equals 13 residues. The germline V gene encodes CDR1 GTSNPN and CDR2 SVGIG (reference sequence).

The rearrangement uses TRBV19 and TRBJ1-5, with D possibly being TRBD1 (6 bases). Germline loops: CDR1 LNHDA, CDR2 SQIVND (reference sequence). With 8 bases removed from V and 6 bases from J, the gap between germline ends came to 17 bases. The CDR3 contains 14 residues. The CDR3 loop is CASFGGAQFQPQHF. Written as DNA, the CDR3 is TGTGCCAGTTTTGGGGGGGCACAGTTTCAGCCCCAGCATTTT.

This chain connects TRBV28 to TRBJ2-2, with D perhaps TRBD1 (5 bases). The germline V and J ends were trimmed by 5 bases and 4 bases, with 17 bases remaining between them. The germline gives CDR1 MDHEN, CDR2 SYDVKM. The CDR3 covers 16 residues. CDR3: CASSPMGAGLTGELFF. The CDR3, as DNA: TGTGCCAGCAGTCCTATGGGTGCAGGGCTCACCGGGGAGCTGTTTTTT.

This clone has more than one count but fewer than ten. The chain carries TRBV5-5 and TRBJ2-7; 10 bases line up with TRBD2. V lost 4 bases and J lost 7; bases outside the gene matches: 11. The germline gives CDR1 SGHKS, CDR2 YYEKEE (reference sequence). The CDR3 loop spans 15 amino acids. CDR3 DNA sequence: TGTGCCAGCAGCCCCCGCCTAGCGGGGGAGGATGAGCAGTACTTC. Amino acid sequence: CASSPRLAGEDEQYF.

V gene TRBV11-2 combines with J gene TRBJ1-1; D unresolved. Germline V lookup: CDR1 SGHAT, CDR2 FQNNGV. V was cut by 3 bases and J by 3 bases, with 8 bases left in between. This CDR3 is built from 13 residues. The CDR3 DNA follows: TGTGCCAGCAGCTTCGGGGAGGACACTGAAGCTTTCTTT. This codes for CASSFGEDTEAFF.

CDR3 region: CASSPSEVGNSEQYF. CDR3 DNA: TGTGCCAGCTCACCATCGGAGGTCGGGAATTCCGAGCAGTACTTC. The V call is TRBV18, the J call TRBJ2-7, with a possible D match to TRBD2 (5 bases). Trimming pared 2 bases from V and 6 bases from J, leaving 17 bases between. Looked up from germline, CDR1 is KGHSH and CDR2 is LQKENI. The CDR3 length is 15 residues. The full variable domain, its missing parts supplied by reference TRBV18 and TRBJ2-7, is NAGVMQNPRHLVRRRGQEARLRCSPMKGHSHVYWYRQLPEEGLKFMVYLQKENIIDESGMPKERFSAEFPKEGPSILRIQQVVRGDSAAYFCASSPSEVGNSEQYFGPGTRLTVT.

This clone was counted ten times or more. The rearrangement joins TRBV3-1 (or the pseudogene TRBV3-2) to TRBJ2-3; the match to TRBD2 covers 9 bases. There are 15 residues in the CDR3. Unmatched junction bases numbered 9, after V lost 8 bases and J lost 3 bases. Germline-derived CDR1 and CDR2 are LGHDT and YNNKEL (reference sequence). CDR3 in DNA: TGTGCCAGCGGCCTCGGGGCGGGGGGGACAGATACGCAGTATTTT. Residues: CASGLGAGGTDTQYF.

The rearrangement joins TRBV19 to TRBJ2-5; 14 bases fit TRBD2. The germline gives CDR1 LNHDA, CDR2 SQIVND (reference sequence). V shed 3 bases and J 4 bases; nucleotides not matched to a gene: 7. CDR3 length equals 17 residues. The DNA for the CDR3 is TGTGCCAGTAGTATGCTTGGACTAGCGGGAGGCGGAGAGACCCAGTACTTC. This encodes CASSMLGLAGGGETQYF.

Comment on this clone: The sample has other DNA sequences that encode this CDR3 too. This sequence joins TRBV18 and TRBJ2-7, with D maybe TRBD1 (6 bases). Germline CDR1 KGHSH, CDR2 LQKENI. The length of the CDR3 is 14 residues. V was shortened by 0 bases and J by 1 base, with 7 bases between the two germline ends. The CDR3 coding sequence is TGTGCCAGCTCACCACCCACAGGGTCCTACGAGCAGTACTTC. Translated, it gives CASSPPTGSYEQYF.

This sequence joins TRBV18 and TRBJ2-1, with 13 bases matching TRBD2. The CDR3 contains 15 residues. Germline CDR1 is KGHSH and CDR2 is LQKENI. Trimming at V came to 6 bases and at J to 5 bases, leaving 4 bases not matched to a gene. The CDR3 DNA follows: TGTGCCAGCTCGTCCGGACTAGCGGGAGACAATGAGCAGTTCTTC. This encodes CASSSGLAGDNEQFF.

The chain joins TRBV7-2 to TRBJ1-6; no clear D gene. Trimming removed 1 base from V and 0 bases from J, with 10 bases in between. The CDR3 runs 17 residues. Germline loops: CDR1 SGHTA, CDR2 FQGNSA. This chain's CDR3 is CASSLETGSSYNSPLHF. CDR3 sequence (DNA): TGTGCCAGCAGCTTAGAAACGGGGAGCTCCTATAATTCACCCCTCCACTTT.

The rearrangement links TRBV19 to TRBJ2-7, with 7 positions matching TRBD1. CDR1 and CDR2 from the germline V gene are LNHDA and SQIVND (reference sequence). V dropped 1 base and J dropped 2; count of bases not matched to a gene: 2. The CDR3 runs 14 residues. The CDR3 nucleotides read TGTGCCAGTAGTATAGGGACAGGAGCCTACGAGCAGTACTTC. Translated, it gives CASSIGTGAYEQYF.

V gene TRBV7-2 combines with J gene TRBJ2-1; unclear D gene. The CDR3 runs 14 residues. Germline-derived CDR1 and CDR2 are SGHTA and FQGNSA. The germline V and J ends were trimmed by 6 bases and 4 bases, with 13 bases remaining between them. In DNA form, the CDR3 reads TGTGCCAGCAGTTTTAGCCTGAATTACAATGAGCAGTTCTTC. Its protein is CASSFSLNYNEQFF.

This sequence joins TRBV24-1 and TRBJ2-2; D call uncertain. Looked up from germline, CDR1 is KGHDR and CDR2 is SFDVKD. V lost 6 bases, J lost 1 base, and 14 bases lay in between. The CDR3 is 16 amino acids. The CDR3 is CATSLSTPGNTGELFF. The CDR3 nucleotides are TGTGCCACCAGTCTTTCCACCCCGGGGAACACCGGGGAGCTGTTTTTT.